This T cell receptor (beta chain) was sequenced during a study of post-analysis software for immune sequencing data. Notes on the study in general: Patients carried roughly 5 TRBV segments more frequently than controls did, and TRBV5-6, TRBV5-1 and TRBV20-1 were among them.

A word on this clonotype: Its target is not known.

Germline CDR1 and CDR2: SQVTM and ANQGSEA. The CDR3 spans 16 residues. Trimming took off 4 bases at V and 4 bases at J, with 20 bases between the two ends. The TCR beta cDNA libraries carried unique molecular identifiers. Input of about 0.85 to 10 million T cells yielded a few hundred thousand cDNA molecules. MiXCR, run by TCRdb on the PCR reads, gives a single entry per CDR3 protein. The sample has hundreds of thousands of distinct CDR3 sequences, about 50% seen once. The sequence came from a girl aged 10 to 17 with multiple sclerosis. This chain uses TRBV29-1 with TRBJ2-1; weak D call: TRBD2 (7 bases). Sequencing input: blood. The CDR3 nucleotides are TGCAGCGTTGGAGGGACTACTAAGGGGGATTACAATGAGCAGTTCTTC. It translates to CSVGGTTKGDYNEQFF.